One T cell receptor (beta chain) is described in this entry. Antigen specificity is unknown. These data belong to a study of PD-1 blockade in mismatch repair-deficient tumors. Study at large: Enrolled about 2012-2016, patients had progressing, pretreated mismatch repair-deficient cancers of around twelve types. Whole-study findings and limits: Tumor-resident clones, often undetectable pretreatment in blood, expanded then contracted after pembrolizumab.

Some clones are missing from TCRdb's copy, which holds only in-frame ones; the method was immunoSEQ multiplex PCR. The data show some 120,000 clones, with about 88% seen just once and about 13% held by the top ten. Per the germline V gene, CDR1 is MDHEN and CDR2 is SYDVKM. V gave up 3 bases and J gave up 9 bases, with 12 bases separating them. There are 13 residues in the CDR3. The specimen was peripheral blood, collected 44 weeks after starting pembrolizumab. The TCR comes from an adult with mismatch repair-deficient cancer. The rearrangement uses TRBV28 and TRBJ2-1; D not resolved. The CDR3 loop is CASSFAVASEQFF. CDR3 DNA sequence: TGTGCCAGCAGTTTTGCCGTGGCGAGTGAGCAGTTCTTC.